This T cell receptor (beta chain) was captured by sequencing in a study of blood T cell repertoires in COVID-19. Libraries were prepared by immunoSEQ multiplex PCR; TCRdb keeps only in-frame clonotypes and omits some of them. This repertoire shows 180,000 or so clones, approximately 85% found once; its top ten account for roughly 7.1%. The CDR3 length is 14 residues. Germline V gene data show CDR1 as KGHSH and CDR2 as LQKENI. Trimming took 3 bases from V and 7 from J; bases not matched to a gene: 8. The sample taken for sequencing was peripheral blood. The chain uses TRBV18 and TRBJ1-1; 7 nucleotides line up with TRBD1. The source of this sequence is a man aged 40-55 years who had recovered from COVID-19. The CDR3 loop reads CASSPEQGPYEAFF. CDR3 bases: TGTGCCAGCTCACCCGAACAGGGGCCTTATGAAGCTTTCTTT.